The next 11 T cell receptor beta chains were all read from a single sample in a study of cytomegalovirus exposure and HLA in healthy donors. In the PCR, 60 Vbeta and 13 Jbeta primers were used. Clones were read by immunoSEQ multiplex PCR, and TCRdb kept only the in-frame ones, dropping some. This sample has around 250,000 clones, with about 80% found just once. Sequences were obtained from PBMCs. The source is a woman aged 60-70 years in good health and CMV-seropositive.

A note on this clone: Germline and junction disagree at one end, which may indicate a read error. The V and J genes are TRBV7-9 and TRBJ2-5, with D tentatively TRBD2 (5 bases). CDR1 is SEHNR, CDR2 FQNEAQ, per germline (reference sequence). The CDR3 spans 17 residues. CDR3 amino acids: CSSSLVTPRGEGETQYF. DNA of the CDR3: TGTTCCAGCAGCTTAGTCACGCCCAGAGGAGAGGGAGAGACCCAGTACTTC.

The rearrangement links TRBV28 to TRBJ1-1; no clear D gene. The CDR3 consists of 13 residues. Germline lookup yields CDR1 MDHEN and CDR2 SYDVKM. The V and J ends lost 6 bases and 2 bases respectively, with 10 bases between them. In DNA form, the CDR3 reads TGTGCCAGCAGACGGAGGGTTAACACTGAAGCTTTCTTT. This gives the protein CASRRRVNTEAFF. Supplemented by reference TRBV28 and TRBJ1-1, the full variable domain reads DVKVTQSSRYLVKRTGEKVFLECVQDMDHENMFWYRQDPGLGLRLIYFSYDVKMKEKGDIPEGYSVSREKKERFSLILESASTNQTSMYLCASRRRVNTEAFFGQGTRLTVV.

This clone was recorded only once. The junction shows a germline mismatch at one end, possibly a read error. This chain joins TRBV28 and TRBJ2-7; 7 bases agree with TRBD1. Germline V lookup: CDR1 MDHEN, CDR2 SYDVKM. This CDR3 contains 12 residues. CDR3 protein: CASSSDRASTPF. Written as DNA, the CDR3 is TGTGCCAGCAGTTCCGACAGGGCCAGTACTCCCTTC.

CDR3 amino acids: CASSYGSGSSYNEQFF. The CDR3 DNA follows: TGTGCCAGCAGTTACGGCAGCGGGAGCTCCTACAATGAGCAGTTCTTC. The chain joins TRBV6-5 to TRBJ2-1; TRBD2 agrees at 8 bases. Germline CDR1 MNHEY, CDR2 SVGAGI. The V gene end was trimmed by 2 bases and the J gene end by 0 bases; junction bases not matched to a gene: 3. The CDR3 is 16 amino acids.

This chain connects TRBV5-6 to TRBJ1-2; D gene uncertain. The CDR3 spans 12 residues. Germline V CDR1 and CDR2: SGHDT, YYEEEE. V dropped 1 base and J dropped 8 bases, with 9 bases sitting between them. This CDR3 is CASSLSFGGYTF. The CDR3 nucleotides are TGTGCCAGCAGCTTGTCTTTTGGCGGCTACACCTTC.

The sample holds a few counts of this clone. The chain is built from TRBV18 and TRBJ1-5; weak D call: TRBD1 (6 bases). V lost 3 bases and J 7 bases, leaving 16 bases between the germline ends. The CDR3 totals 15 residues. From germline, CDR1 is KGHSH and CDR2 LQKENI. CDR3 bases: TGTGCCAGCTCACCGGCGGGGGCTGAGAACCAGCCCCAGCATTTT. Protein: CASSPAGAENQPQHF.

The genes are TRBV10-3 and TRBJ2-2; maybe TRBD2 (5 bases). Trimming stripped 6 bases from V and 9 bases from J, with 14 bases between. The germline V gene encodes CDR1 ENHRY and CDR2 SYGVKD. The CDR3 consists of 13 residues. In DNA, the CDR3 is TGTGCCATCAGGCCGGGAACAATGAGGGAGCTGTTTTTT. Protein sequence: CAIRPGTMRELFF.

The chain links TRBV5-6 to TRBJ2-1; TRBD2 matches 10 bases. Germline V gene lookup returns CDR1 SGHDT and CDR2 YYEEEE. The CDR3 consists of 15 residues. The V gene end was trimmed by 6 bases and the J gene end by 5 bases; junction bases not matched to a gene: 8. The CDR3 region has the DNA TGTGCCAGCACCATTGGACTAGCGGACGACAATGAGCAGTTCTTC. Its protein product is CASTIGLADDNEQFF.

This clone was detected only once. The V gene is TRBV11-3, the J gene TRBJ2-5, with TRBD2 as a possible D gene (7 bases). The CDR3 is made up of 15 amino acids. Trimming removed 4 bases from V and 5 bases from J, with 17 bases in between. Germline-derived CDR1 and CDR2 are SGHNT and YENEEA. CDR3 region: CASSSDGGRWETQYF. The CDR3 DNA follows: TGTGCCAGCAGCTCCGACGGGGGGCGCTGGGAGACCCAGTACTTC.

CDR3 amino acids: CASSLGGGSYGYTF. As DNA, the CDR3 is TGTGCCAGCAGCCTGGGAGGGGGTAGCTATGGCTACACCTTC. The chain joins TRBV7-3 to TRBJ1-2; tentative D call: TRBD1 (6 bases). CDR1 is SGHTA and CDR2 is FQGTGA in the germline V gene. This CDR3 is built from 14 residues. Trimming removed 5 bases from V and 4 bases from J, with 14 bases in between.

The chain carries TRBV6-1 and TRBJ2-1; a weak D match, TRBD2 (6 bases). V was shortened by 8 bases and J by 1 base, with 9 bases between the two germline ends. The CDR3 sequence is 13 residues long. The germline V gene has CDR1 MNHNS and CDR2 SASEGT. The CDR3 coding sequence is TGTGCCAGCTCCAGCGGGTCCTACAATGAGCAGTTCTTC. Protein sequence: CASSSGSYNEQFF.